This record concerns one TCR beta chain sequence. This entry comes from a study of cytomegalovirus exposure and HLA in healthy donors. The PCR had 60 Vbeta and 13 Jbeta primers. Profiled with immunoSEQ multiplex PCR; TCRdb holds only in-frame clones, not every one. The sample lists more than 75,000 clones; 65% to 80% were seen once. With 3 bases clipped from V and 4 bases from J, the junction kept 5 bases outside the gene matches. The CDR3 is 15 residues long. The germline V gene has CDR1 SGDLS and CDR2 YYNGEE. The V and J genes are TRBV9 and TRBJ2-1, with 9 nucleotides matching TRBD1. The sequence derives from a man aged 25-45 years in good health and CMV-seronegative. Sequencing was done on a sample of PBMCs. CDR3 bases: TGTGCCAGCAGCGCAGACAGGGGGGGATACAATGAGCAGTTCTTC. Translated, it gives CASSADRGGYNEQFF.